The clone carrying this T cell receptor (beta chain) was seen a few times. Its antigen is as yet unknown. Patients were excluded for uncontrolled infection, other autoimmune disease, pregnancy or lactation. The sample is drawn from a study of T cells in Graves' hyperthyroidism and ophthalmopathy. Findings of the study overall: In blood, most of the thyroid clonotypes expanded above 0.001 were also present.

Researchers amplified the TCR beta CDR3 regions from RNA transcripts. RT-PCR in the first round (using the HTBI primer set) targeted the TCR CDR3. TCRdb ran MiXCR on the multiplex PCR reads and lists one entry per CDR3 protein. The repertoire holds about 520,000 distinct CDR3 sequences, with around 22% as singletons. Trimming stripped 0 bases from V and 1 base from J, with 6 bases between. Germline V gene lookup returns CDR1 LGHNA and CDR2 YSLEER. The CDR3 contains 15 residues. The sequence came from a woman aged 25-40 years with Graves' ophthalmopathy. Sample: blood. The chain carries TRBV4-3 and TRBJ2-2; no reliable D call. CDR3 sequence (DNA): TGCGCCAGCAGCCAAGATGGGAAGAACACCGGGGAGCTGTTTTTT. Its translation: CASSQDGKNTGELFF.